Presented here are 16 T cell receptor beta chains from one specimen sequenced in a study of T-cell reconstitution after alpha-beta-depleted transplantation in children. A library of TCRbeta sequences, prepared with unique molecular identifiers, was generated. TCRdb reanalysed the PCR reads using MiXCR and keeps one entry per CDR3 protein. This table holds roughly 98,000 distinct CDR3 sequences, roughly 15% found once. Source: PBMCs, mostly from graft donor cells, taken 180 days after TCRalphabeta/CD19-depleted stem cell transplant. These receptors came from a male patient between 2 and 10 years old who had a stem cell transplant for acute lymphoblastic leukemia, so the T cells may come from the graft donor.

The V call is TRBV9, the J call TRBJ1-3, with D unresolved. V dropped 0 bases and J dropped 1 base, with 14 bases sitting between them. The CDR3 consists of 17 residues. Germline CDR1 and CDR2: SGDLS and YYNGEE. The DNA for the CDR3 is TGTGCCAGCAGCGTAGAACATACGGGAGTATCTGGAAACACCATATATTTT. This translates into CASSVEHTGVSGNTIYF.

The chain uses TRBV7-2 and TRBJ2-1; 7 positions agree with TRBD1. V lost 6 bases to trimming and J lost 8 bases; unmatched junction nucleotides: 7. CDR3 length equals 13 residues. Germline V gene lookup returns CDR1 SGHTA and CDR2 FQGNSA. The CDR3 region is CASRQTDRDEQFF. CDR3 nucleotide sequence: TGTGCCAGCAGGCAGACCGACAGGGATGAGCAGTTCTTC.

This chain links TRBV5-1 with TRBJ2-1; maybe TRBD2 (5 bases). The CDR3 spans 18 residues. V dropped 3 bases and J dropped 5 bases, with 24 bases sitting between them. CDR1 and CDR2 from the germline V gene are SGHRS and YFSETQ. The CDR3 coding sequence is TGCGCCAGCAGCTACCCGGGGAAATTCTCCAGCCGAAACAATGAGCAGTTCTTC. Translating gives CASSYPGKFSSRNNEQFF.

This rearrangement joins TRBV6-1 to TRBJ1-5; D not certain. Deletions cut 4 bases from V and 6 bases from J, with 10 bases between. The CDR3 runs to 13 residues. The germline V gene has CDR1 MNHNS and CDR2 SASEGT. The CDR3 sequence is CASSVKGLQPQHF. For the CDR3, the DNA is TGTGCCAGCAGTGTAAAGGGTCTTCAGCCCCAGCATTTT.

V gene TRBV10-3 combines with J gene TRBJ2-4; 11 nucleotides agree with TRBD2. V gave up 3 bases and J gave up 3 bases; unmatched junction bases: 7. The CDR3 runs 17 residues. CDR1 is ENHRY, CDR2 SYGVKD, per germline. CDR3 region: CAISDASGRPDKNIQYF. The DNA for the CDR3 is TGTGCCATCAGTGACGCTAGCGGGAGGCCGGACAAAAACATTCAGTACTTC.

CDR3 residues: CRGFDRKNAGTQYF. DNA of the CDR3: TGCAGGGGGTTTGACAGGAAGAATGCCGGGACCCAGTACTTC. V and J are TRBV20-1 and TRBJ2-5, with D maybe TRBD1 (6 bases). This CDR3 is built from 14 residues. CDR1 is DFQATT, CDR2 SNEGSKA, per germline (reference sequence).

The chain carries TRBV20-1 and TRBJ2-1; 11 positions match TRBD2. Germline V CDR1 and CDR2: DFQATT, SNEGSKA (reference sequence). CDR3 length equals 18 residues. V was pared by 3 bases and J by 0 bases, with 10 bases of the junction left unmatched. DNA of the CDR3: TGCAGTGCTAGGAGGGCCAATAGCGGGGGGGGCTCCTACAATGAGCAGTTCTTC. Translated: CSARRANSGGGSYNEQFF.

In nucleotides, the CDR3 is TGTGCCAGCAGTTTATTCTGGGGGGCAGAGGACTATGGCTACACCTTC. Translating it yields CASSLFWGAEDYGYTF. The V and J genes are TRBV27 and TRBJ1-2, with D tentatively TRBD1 (6 bases). The length of the CDR3 is 16 residues. The germline CDR1 and CDR2 sequences are MNHEY and SMNVEV (reference sequence). V lost 1 base and J 3 bases, leaving 15 bases between the germline ends.

This rearrangement joins TRBV29-1 to TRBJ2-3, with no clear D. V was pared by 1 base and J by 6 bases, with 8 bases between. CDR3 size: 12 residues. Germline values: CDR1 SQVTM, CDR2 ANQGSEA. CDR3 region: CSVEVAGDTQYF. The CDR3 region has the DNA TGCAGCGTTGAAGTAGCTGGGGATACGCAGTATTTT.

The CDR3 bases are TGTGCCAGCAGCCTCTACAGGGGGGGGACCTACGAGCAGTACTTC. Its protein is CASSLYRGGTYEQYF. This chain uses TRBV7-2 with TRBJ2-7; TRBD1 might be the D (8 bases). The CDR3 length is 15 residues. Trimming cost V 5 bases and J 2 bases, with 16 bases left between them. Germline V gives CDR1 SGHTA, CDR2 FQGNSA.

This rearrangement joins TRBV10-2 to TRBJ2-3; the match to TRBD1 covers 8 bases. CDR1 is WSHSY and CDR2 is SAAADI in the germline V gene. V shed 5 bases and J 4 bases; nucleotides not matched to a gene: 5. This CDR3 contains 14 residues. The chain's CDR3 is CASSRNRGADTQYF. The CDR3 region has the DNA TGCGCCAGCAGTCGGAACAGGGGGGCAGATACGCAGTATTTT.

This clonotype turned up a few times. The chain joins TRBV7-9 to TRBJ1-1; D unresolved. Germline V lookup: CDR1 SEHNR, CDR2 FQNEAQ (reference sequence). Between the trimmed V and J ends, which lost 10 bases and 1 base, there was a span of 10 bases. CDR3 length: 12 residues. CDR3 in DNA: TGTGCCACCCGGGTGGAGAACACTGAAGCTTTCTTT. This sequence encodes CATRVENTEAFF.

This clonotype was seen more than once but under ten times. The chain links TRBV11-2 to TRBJ2-5; TRBD2 matches at 8 bases. CDR1 and CDR2 (germline): SGHAT, FQNNGV. The CDR3 contains 18 residues. J was trimmed by 1 base and V by 8 bases; bases with no gene match: 18. CDR3: CASGRAFRASGLQETQYF. In DNA form, the CDR3 reads TGTGCCAGCGGTCGTGCATTTCGGGCTAGCGGGCTCCAAGAGACCCAGTACTTC.

Here the CDR3 DNA reads TGTGCCAGCAGCTTAGCTGAGGGGTTAGAGACCCAGTACTTC. Its protein product is CASSLAEGLETQYF. The gene calls are TRBV7-2 and TRBJ2-5; D might be TRBD1 or TRBD2, each matching 5 bases. The CDR3 length is 14 residues. V was shortened by 0 bases and J by 4 bases, with 9 bases between the two germline ends. Germline CDR1 is SGHTA and CDR2 is FQGNSA.

The J gene is TRBJ2-7, the V gene TRBV2; TRBD1 or TRBD2 may be the D gene (5 bases each). This CDR3 has 13 residues. Per germline, CDR1 SNHLY and CDR2 FYNNEI. Trimming removed 7 bases from V and 5 bases from J, with 15 bases in between. The CDR3 sequence is CASKRDGGHEQYF. In DNA, the CDR3 is TGTGCCAGCAAACGGGACGGTGGCCACGAGCAGTACTTC.

J is TRBJ2-3 and V is TRBV18, with D perhaps TRBD1 or TRBD2 (5 bases each). V was trimmed by 0 bases and J by 4 bases, leaving 8 bases between them. Germline CDR1 KGHSH, CDR2 LQKENI. CDR3 size: 14 residues. CDR3 residues: CASSPPGTPDTQYF. DNA for the CDR3: TGTGCCAGCTCACCACCCGGGACCCCAGATACGCAGTATTTT.